This T cell receptor beta chain emerged from a study of CD4+ T cells in melanoma (dated by TCRdb to the early 2020s). With regard to the full study: The study examined neoantigen-specific CD4+ T cells in human melanoma.

Donors were patients with melanoma. In the germline V gene, CDR1 corresponds to SQVTM and CDR2 to ANQGSEA. Cut back by 1 base and 5 bases, the V and J ends lie 14 bases apart. From cysteine to phenylalanine, the CDR3 is 14 amino acids long. Here the CDR3 DNA is all that survives: 42 bases in frame from base 1. Receptor libraries were prepared by the immunoSEQ multiplex PCR assay. TCRdb provides this immuneACCESS table in a form limited to in-frame rearrangements. Some clones are lacking; in checked studies, under half of them reflect an unresolved V gene, and why the rest are absent is not known. Across this sample there are about 8,800 clones, with 73% seen only once. Roughly 24% of the sample is held by the ten biggest clonotypes. Summary of the overall study and its limitations: The report described a correlation between neoantigen-specific CD4+ T cells and the function of CD8+ T cells, macrophages and B cells. Neoantigen-specific CD4+ T cells in melanoma were reported to show diverse differentiation states.

As to this clone: The target of this receptor is not known. One base away there is no much larger clone; base qualities are not given.

This chain joins TRBV29-1 to TRBJ2-5; the D gene is unclear. This sequence was found in a human donor with melanoma. The sequenced sample consisted of cells from a culture (not recorded whether cultured in vitro). The sequence in DNA is TGCAGCGTTGAAGGATTTGGAGCTGCGGAGACCCAGTACTTC. It specifies CSVEGFGAAETQYF. When the CDR3 is completed using the reference TRBV29-1 and TRBJ2-5 genes on either side, the full variable domain is SAVISQKPSRDICQRGTSLTIQCQVDSQVTMMFWYRQQPGQSLTLIATANQGSEATYESGFVIDKFPISRPNLTFSTLTVSNMSPEDSSIYLCSVEGFGAAETQYFGPGTRLLVL.